The 17 T cell receptor beta chains in this list originate from one sample, sequenced in a study of T cells in Graves' hyperthyroidism and ophthalmopathy. Researchers took RNA transcripts and amplified the TCR beta CDR3 regions from them. When the TCR CDR3 underwent first-round RT-PCR, the HTBI primer set was used. Each CDR3 protein is one row after TCRdb ran MiXCR on the multiplex PCR reads. The data contain about 600,000 distinct CDR3 sequences, approximately 16% of them singletons. Material for sequencing was blood. The receptors originated from a woman in her thirties or forties with Graves' ophthalmopathy.

This clonotype was counted at least ten times. V usage is TRBV20-1 and J usage is TRBJ1-1; tentatively, D is TRBD1 (6 bases). V was shortened by 0 bases and J by 5 bases, with 22 bases between the two germline ends. This CDR3 has 17 residues. The germline gives CDR1 DFQATT, CDR2 SNEGSKA (reference sequence). This CDR3 reads CSAREKIYTGPGTEAFF. The CDR3 DNA follows: TGCAGTGCTAGAGAGAAAATTTATACAGGGCCGGGGACTGAAGCTTTCTTT.

This clonotype was observed at least ten times. The V gene is TRBV6-1, the J gene TRBJ1-5; D unresolved. Trimming took 7 bases from V and 4 from J, leaving 11 bases between them. The germline V gene encodes CDR1 MNHNS and CDR2 SASEGT. This CDR3 contains 13 residues. CDR3 protein: CASMGSGNQPQHF. CDR3 nucleotide sequence: TGTGCCAGCATGGGGTCAGGTAATCAGCCCCAGCATTTT.

This clonotype was found many times. This chain uses TRBV6-1 with TRBJ1-3; D might be TRBD1 (5 bases). Germline CDR1 MNHNS, CDR2 SASEGT. V shed 4 bases and J shed 0 bases, with 13 bases lying between them. The CDR3 has 16 residues. The CDR3 region is CASSVQTGSSGNTIYF. CDR3 bases: TGTGCCAGCAGTGTACAAACAGGAAGCTCTGGAAACACCATATATTTT.

The chain recombines TRBV5-1 with TRBJ2-5; TRBD1 matches at 9 bases. The CDR3 loop spans 14 amino acids. CDR1 and CDR2 (germline): SGHRS, YFSETQ. The V and J ends lost 4 bases and 3 bases, in that order; junction bases with no gene match: 4. This chain's CDR3 is CASSRDREKETQYF. For the CDR3, the DNA is TGCGCCAGCAGCCGGGACAGGGAGAAAGAGACCCAGTACTTC.

This clonotype came up many times. The gene calls are TRBV3-1 and TRBJ2-2; the match to TRBD1 covers 11 bases. CDR3 length: 16 amino acids. The germline gives CDR1 LGHDT, CDR2 YNNKEL (reference sequence). Trimming at V came to 7 bases and at J to 4 bases, leaving 8 bases not matched to a gene. The CDR3: CASTTKGTGGTGELFF. Here the CDR3 DNA reads TGTGCCAGCACCACCAAGGGGACAGGGGGCACCGGGGAGCTGTTTTTT.

This clonotype was seen many times. The V call is TRBV11-2, the J call TRBJ2-5; 8 nucleotides line up with TRBD1. From germline, CDR1 is SGHAT and CDR2 FQNNGV. J was trimmed by 0 bases and V by 6 bases; bases with no gene match: 6. CDR3 size: 15 residues. This CDR3 reads CASSQGADYQETQYF. CDR3 in DNA: TGTGCCAGCAGTCAGGGGGCCGACTACCAAGAGACCCAGTACTTC.

The gene calls are TRBV4-1 and TRBJ2-5, with D tentatively TRBD2 (6 bases). V lost 0 bases, J lost 7 bases, and 21 bases lay in between. Germline V gene sequence: CDR1 MGHRA, CDR2 YSYEKL. CDR3 length equals 17 residues. The CDR3 reads CASSQDPAGSRSGTQYF. Written as DNA, the CDR3 is TGCGCCAGCAGCCAAGATCCGGCGGGGAGTAGGAGTGGGACCCAGTACTTC.

This clonotype has a handful of counts. V gene TRBV29-1 combines with J gene TRBJ1-3, with a tentative D call TRBD1 (5 bases). CDR3 length equals 14 residues. Trimming removed 3 bases from V and 0 bases from J, with 9 bases in between. The germline V gene encodes CDR1 SQVTM and CDR2 ANQGSEA. The CDR3 DNA reads as TGCAGCGTTGAGCGGGGCCGCTCTGGAAACACCATATATTTT. This sequence encodes CSVERGRSGNTIYF.

This clonotype was observed many times. The gene calls are TRBV6-2 or TRBV6-3 and TRBJ2-5; TRBD1 matches 9 bases. Germline CDR1 MNHEY, CDR2 SVGEGT. Losses at the gene ends were 0 bases for V and 5 bases for J; bases not matched to a gene: 13. CDR3 length equals 18 residues. CDR3 in DNA: TGTGCCAGCAGTTACTCGGGGGGGACAGGGAGCCTCGGGGAGACCCAGTACTTC. The encoded protein is CASSYSGGTGSLGETQYF.

Comment on this clonotype: This is likely a read error, given that the CDR3 carries no conserved phenylalanine or tryptophan at its end. The gene calls are TRBV3-1 and TRBJ1-1, with no clear D. The germline CDR1 and CDR2 sequences are LGHDT and YNNKEL (reference sequence). The CDR3 has 11 amino acids. V lost 2 bases to trimming and J lost 6 bases, with 4 bases between them. The CDR3 coding sequence is TGTGCCAGCAGCCAAAACTCTGAAGCTTTCCTT. As protein: CASSQNSEAFL.

This clonotype has only a few counts. The chain uses TRBV10-2 and TRBJ2-5, with 7 bases that match TRBD1. This CDR3 is 15 amino acids long. V lost 4 bases to trimming and J lost 2 bases; unmatched junction nucleotides: 7. Germline assignment: CDR1 WSHSY and CDR2 SAAADI. As DNA, the CDR3 is TGCGCCAGCAGTGGTGGTCCGGGACAGCAAGAGACCCAGTACTTC. Protein product: CASSGGPGQQETQYF.

V gene TRBV6-1 combines with J gene TRBJ2-1; D is uncertain. CDR1 is MNHNS, CDR2 SASEGT, per germline. The CDR3 totals 11 residues. Trimming took 3 bases from V and 10 from J, leaving 7 bases between them. This CDR3 is CASSDVGEQFF. The CDR3 region has the DNA TGTGCCAGCAGTGATGTGGGGGAGCAGTTCTTC.

This clonotype was detected many times. Compared with germline, one end of the junction differs, possibly owing to a read error. The genes are TRBV20-1 and TRBJ2-1; the match to TRBD2 covers 16 bases. CDR1 and CDR2 (germline): DFQATT, SNEGSKA (reference sequence). CDR3 length: 18 residues. The CDR3 sequence: CSASGGTSGRASHNEQFF. The CDR3 coding sequence is TGCAGTGCTTCCGGAGGGACTAGCGGGAGGGCCTCCCACAATGAGCAGTTCTTC.

This clonotype turned up a few times. The V gene is TRBV20-1, the J gene TRBJ2-5, with 12 bases matching TRBD2. The germline CDR1 and CDR2 sequences are DFQATT and SNEGSKA (reference sequence). The J segment lost 1 base and the V segment lost 2 bases, leaving 2 bases of the junction unmatched. The CDR3 totals 15 residues. The CDR3 spells CSARRLAGAQETQYF. CDR3 in DNA: TGCAGTGCTAGACGACTAGCGGGGGCCCAAGAGACCCAGTACTTC.

At least ten counts were recorded for this clonotype. The chain carries TRBV20-1 and TRBJ2-1; possible D gene TRBD2, 5 bases. This CDR3 spans 14 amino acids. The V gene lost 7 bases and the J gene lost 5 bases, with 18 bases spanning the gap. Germline CDR1 DFQATT, CDR2 SNEGSKA (reference sequence). The CDR3 region has the DNA TGCAGTGTTTTAGGGCCGGGATTGAACAATGAGCAGTTCTTC. The encoded protein is CSVLGPGLNNEQFF.

This clonotype showed up just a few times. J is TRBJ2-1 and V is TRBV20-1; D unclear. The length of the CDR3 is 11 residues. Germline V lookup: CDR1 DFQATT, CDR2 SNEGSKA (reference sequence). Trimming removed 3 bases from V and 7 bases from J, with 7 bases in between. CDR3 sequence (DNA): TGCAGTGCTAGCGCAGCAAATGAGCAGTTCTTC. Translating it yields CSASAANEQFF.

This clonotype was seen repeatedly, ten times or more. The V and J genes are TRBV2 and TRBJ2-3; D ambiguous. V lost 6 bases and J lost 4, with 8 bases in between. This CDR3 is 12 amino acids long. Germline V lookup: CDR1 SNHLY, CDR2 FYNNEI. CDR3 bases: TGTGCCAGCAGGGTGCACGCAGATACGCAGTATTTT. Encoded protein: CASRVHADTQYF.